This section outlines one T cell receptor (beta chain) sequence together with its context. Clones were sequenced by immunoSEQ multiplex PCR, and TCRdb holds only the in-frame ones, with some missing. The sample includes tens of thousands of clones, 86% of them seen just once. The CDR3 is 15 amino acids. Germline loops: CDR1 SGHRS, CDR2 YFSETQ. The junction had 6 bases not matched to a gene; V was cut back by 2 bases and J by 4 bases. Time point denoted: after dendritic cell vaccination, including at tumor progression/relapse. Before vaccination, two weeks after the third vaccination, and at progression, PBMC were collected. The record originates from a study of glioma-infiltrating T cells after dendritic cell vaccination. Study context: Dendritic cell vaccine was injected intradermally three times, biweekly.

The input for sequencing was blood, taken after dendritic cell vaccination. The sequence derives from a human donor with glioblastoma. This chain joins TRBV5-1 and TRBJ2-3; 8 bases match TRBD1. CDR3 DNA: TGCGCCAGCAGCTTCGGACAGGGACGTCCAGATACGCAGTATTTT. The encoded protein is CASSFGQGRPDTQYF.